A selection of T cell receptor beta chains follows, all from one sample in a study of CD8+CD57+ T cells in acquired aplastic anemia. Each CDR3 protein is one row after TCRdb ran MiXCR on the reads. The sample shows around 230,000 distinct CDR3 sequences, under 65% of them seen only once. Sequenced sample: sorted CD4+, CD8+, or CD8+CD57+ T cells (not recorded which) from PBMCs. All receptors come from a human donor in good health. Both conserved end residues are part of each CDR3. The D gene is left open where the match is weak. Rows give clone size only sometimes, using once, few, many, or a class for an expanded clone.

-,TRBJ2-7,TRBV29-1,TRBD2,TGCAGCTATAGTAGCGGGGGGGGGTACGAGCAGTACTTC,CSYSSGGGYEQYF
once,TRBJ2-7,TRBV7-8,-,TGTGCCGGCAGCTCCCATACGGGGTACGAGCAGTACTTC,CAGSSHTGYEQYF
-,TRBJ2-3,TRBV19,TRBD2,TGTGCCAGTAGTTCAAGCGGGGGGAACACAGATACGCAGTATTTT,CASSSSGGNTDTQYF
-,TRBJ1-2,TRBV7-9,-,TGTACCAGCAGCTCACAGGGATCTAACTATGGCTACACCTTC,CTSSSQGSNYGYTF
-,TRBJ1-1,TRBV2,-,TGTGCCAGCAGTGAGGTGGAGCGGAGCACTGAAGCTTTCTTT,CASSEVERSTEAFF
few,TRBJ1-5,TRBV20-1,-,TGCAGTGCTAGAGAGAGTATGCGGGCAGGGAGCAATCAGCCCCAGCATTTT,CSARESMRAGSNQPQHF
-,TRBJ1-6,TRBV15,-,TGTGCCACCAGCAGCCAGACCAATAATTCACCCCTCCACTTT,CATSSQTNNSPLHF
many,TRBJ1-2,TRBV11-2,-,TGTGCCAGCAGCTTAGGGGATCCGGGCTACACCTTC,CASSLGDPGYTF
-,TRBJ1-2,TRBV7-2,-,TGTGCCAGCAGAAGGGATGGCCACCCCCTATATGGCTACACCTTC,CASRRDGHPLYGYTF
-,TRBJ1-3,TRBV20-1,-,TGCAGTGCTTCACTAGACAGCTCTGGAAACACCATATATTTT,CSASLDSSGNTIYF
-,TRBJ1-5,TRBV27,-,TGTGCCAGCAGTCTACAGGGATTTAATAGCAATCAGCCCCAGCATTTT,CASSLQGFNSNQPQHF
many,TRBJ2-1,TRBV7-9,TRBD2,TGTGCCAGCAGCTCTTTAGCGGGAGCGATAAATGAGCAGTTCTTC,CASSSLAGAINEQFF
-,TRBJ2-1,TRBV7-9,-,TGTGCCAGCAGCTATGCAGTTAGCTCCTACAATGAGCAGTTCTTC,CASSYAVSSYNEQFF
-,TRBJ2-5,TRBV2,TRBD1,TGTGCCAGCAGGGTACAGGGGGGATCCCAAGAGACCCAGTACTTC,CASRVQGGSQETQYF
-,TRBJ2-3,TRBV5-1,-,TGCGCCAGCAGCTTGGTGGTGGGGGGACGCACAGATACGCAGTATTTT,CASSLVVGGRTDTQYF
-,TRBJ2-6,TRBV24-1,-,TGTGCCACCAGTGACCCCGGTGGGAGGGCCAACGTCCTGACTTTC,CATSDPGGRANVLTF
-,TRBJ2-2,TRBV7-2,-,TGTGCCAGCATTTACTCACTTACCGGGGAGCTGTTTTTT,CASIYSLTGELFF
-,TRBJ1-5,TRBV7-2,-,TGTGCCAGCAGCCCTCAGGGATACAATCAGCCCCAGCATTTT,CASSPQGYNQPQHF
few,TRBJ2-7,TRBV7-9,-,TGTGCCAGCAGTAGAATGGACGAGCAGTACTTC,CASSRMDEQYF
once,TRBJ2-7,TRBV2,TRBD1,TGTGTCAGCAGTGTAACAGGGGGTATCTACGAGCAGTACTTC,CVSSVTGGIYEQYF
many,TRBJ1-1,TRBV19,-,TGTGCCAGTAGTATAGTCGGTATTTGGGACACTGAAGCTTTCTTT,CASSIVGIWDTEAFF
many,TRBJ2-7,TRBV20-1,-,TGCAGTGCTAGACCCGCCAAAAACTACGAGCAGTACTTC,CSARPAKNYEQYF
-,TRBJ2-7,TRBV9,TRBD2,TGTGCCAGCTCAAGAGTCTCTCCAAGCGGGAAGTACTCCTACGAGCAGTACTTC,CASSRVSPSGKYSYEQYF
many,TRBJ2-7,TRBV12-3/TRBV12-4,TRBD1,TGTGCCAGCTCGGACAGGGACTACGAGCAGTACTTC,CASSDRDYEQYF
-,TRBJ2-5,TRBV5-6,TRBD1,TGTGCCAGCAGCTTAGACAGGGTCATCGGGGAGACCCAGTACTTC,CASSLDRVIGETQYF
-,TRBJ2-1,TRBV7-8,-,TGTGCCAGCAGCTTACAACGGGGTAGCTCCTACAATGAGCAGTTCTTC,CASSLQRGSSYNEQFF
-,TRBJ2-7,TRBV10-3,-,TGTGCCAGCTTGGATCCGGGACTCCTTGACGAGCAGTACTTC,CASLDPGLLDEQYF
-,TRBJ2-7,TRBV7-8,-,TGTGCCAGCAGCCCAACTGGGCCTCCTCTCGAGCAGTACTTC,CASSPTGPPLEQYF
few,TRBJ1-1,TRBV5-1,TRBD1,TGTGCCAGCAGTCTACGACAGGGAATGAACACTGAAGCTTTCTTT,CASSLRQGMNTEAFF
-,TRBJ2-5,TRBV19,-,TGTGCCAGTAGTATTAGAGAAGAGACCCAGTACTTC,CASSIREETQYF
many,TRBJ2-3,TRBV6-9,-,TGTGCCAGCAGTTATCGTGGAGAGGCAGATACGCAGTATTTT,CASSYRGEADTQYF
-,TRBJ2-3,TRBV10-3,TRBD2,TGTGCCATCAGTGAGTCGAAGTTCGGGGGGGCCACAGATACGCAGTATTTT,CAISESKFGGATDTQYF
-,TRBJ2-7,TRBV2,-,TGTGCCAGCGTGACCGGGGCCCCCTACGAGCAGTACTTC,CASVTGAPYEQYF
many,TRBJ2-2,TRBV12-3/TRBV12-4,-,TGTGCCAGCAGGGTGGCCGGGGAGCTGTTTTTT,CASRVAGELFF
few,TRBJ2-5,TRBV7-3,-,TGTGCCAGCAGCTTAAATTCTAAGACCCAGTACTTC,CASSLNSKTQYF
-,TRBJ2-7,TRBV29-1,-,TGCAGCAGCTCCGGGGCTTGGGGTTCGTACGAGCAGTACTTC,CSSSGAWGSYEQYF
-,TRBJ2-3,TRBV20-1,TRBD2,TGCAGTGCTAGACTAGCGGCCGCCCCCCAGGCAGATACGCAGTATTTT,CSARLAAAPQADTQYF
-,TRBJ2-2,TRBV29-1,-,TGCAGCGTTGGGGAGCGGGAGCTGTTTTTT,CSVGERELFF
many,TRBJ1-3,TRBV7-6,TRBD1,TGTGCCAGCAGCCTAGAACGGGACAGCCGAAACACCATATATTTT,CASSLERDSRNTIYF
-,TRBJ2-2,TRBV20-1,-,TGCAGTGCTCCCTGGGGGACCGGGGAGCTGTTTTTT,CSAPWGTGELFF
few,TRBJ1-2,TRBV5-5,TRBD1,TGTGCCAGCAGCCTACAACAGGGGGCGGACTATGGCTACACCTTC,CASSLQQGADYGYTF
many,TRBJ2-3,TRBV7-9,-,TGTGCCAGCAGGGTGGGCACAGATACGCAGTATTTT,CASRVGTDTQYF
many,TRBJ2-7,TRBV4-3,TRBD1,TGCGCCAGCAGCCCGGGCCAGGGGGCCTACGAGCAGTACTTC,CASSPGQGAYEQYF
many,TRBJ2-1,TRBV7-7,-,TGTGCCAGCAGGACGGGGAGCAATGAGCGGTTCTTC,CASRTGSNERFF
-,TRBJ1-1,TRBV7-9,-,TGTGCCAGCAGCTTAACTCAGGGTCACACTGAAGCTTTCTTT,CASSLTQGHTEAFF
few,TRBJ1-2,TRBV7-8,-,TGTGCCAGCAGCCCAGAGGGGGGGGCGAGCTATGGCTACACCTTC,CASSPEGGASYGYTF
-,TRBJ2-1,TRBV29-1,-,TGCAGCGTTGATCGGGCAGGGAAAAATGAGCAGTTCTTC,CSVDRAGKNEQFF
-,TRBJ1-1,TRBV11-2,-,TGTGCCAGCAGCTTGGCCAGGACTTCAAGCACTGAAGCTTTCTTT,CASSLARTSSTEAFF
-,TRBJ1-2,TRBV29-1,TRBD1,TGCAGCGTTGAAGAACTAGGGACAGAGGAGCTTCTCTATGGCTACACCTTC,CSVEELGTEELLYGYTF
many,TRBJ2-1,TRBV6-6,TRBD2,TGTGCCAGCAGTCCGAGCGGGGCAACCTACAATGAGCAGTTCTTC,CASSPSGATYNEQFF
-,TRBJ1-2,TRBV5-1,-,TGCGCCAGCAGCGTTGGACAGAATGGCTACACCTTC,CASSVGQNGYTF
-,TRBJ1-5,TRBV24-1,-,TGTGCCACCAGGGGGGGGTCGAGTCAGCCCCAGCATTTT,CATRGGSSQPQHF
-,TRBJ2-5,TRBV7-6,-,TGTGCAAGCAGCCCTATGGTTCAAGAGACCCAGTGCTTC,CASSPMVQETQCF
-,TRBJ2-7,TRBV19,-,TGTGCCAGCAGTATAGGATTTGGGGAAGCCTACGAGCAGTACTTC,CASSIGFGEAYEQYF